One T cell receptor beta chain is described in this entry. Using immunoSEQ multiplex PCR, the repertoire was profiled, and TCRdb retains in-frame clones only, with some absent. This table has about 200,000 clones, 72% appearing once. The data stem from a study of cytotoxic CD8 clonotypes in ibrutinib-treated CLL. Across the whole study: It was after a median about 12 months of treatment, range 6 to 36, that response samples were taken.

The V end was cut by 6 bases, the J end by 3 bases, with 18 bases between. Germline CDR1 SNHLY, CDR2 FYNNEI. The length of the CDR3 is 15 residues. This chain joins TRBV2 and TRBJ2-7; no reliable D call. The input for sequencing was PBMCs, taken after 24 months of ibrutinib treatment. The source is a human donor with chronic lymphocytic leukemia. The CDR3 protein is CASRAPTHRIYEQYF. In DNA, the CDR3 is TGTGCCAGCAGGGCTCCGACACACCGGATCTACGAGCAGTACTTC.